The rows below give T cell receptor beta chains drawn from one sample of a study of T-cell memory formation after mild COVID-19. One entry per CDR3 protein results from TCRdb running MiXCR on the 5' RACE reads. This sample has some 310,000 distinct CDR3 sequences, with under 25% found just once. The specimen was PBMCs or a T cell subset sorted from them (not recorded which). The receptor set was obtained from a man aged 18 to 29 who had mild COVID-19 (a few samples of this study predate the infection). Cell type and time point are not known. CDR3s include the opening cysteine and the closing phenylalanine or tryptophan.

TRBV7-9	TRBJ2-5	CASSPPSQQETQYF
TRBV6-2/TRBV6-3	TRBJ1-1	CASSYLGEAFF
TRBV5-6	TRBJ1-2	CASSLLPRLNYGYTF
TRBV5-1	TRBJ1-1	CASSSTGEGTEAFF
TRBV20-1	TRBJ2-5	CSSSLAARQETQYF
TRBV6-5	TRBJ2-2	CASSYSGLAGESGELFF
TRBV5-6	TRBJ1-3	CASSLRDRDSGNTIYF
TRBV12-3/TRBV12-4	TRBJ2-7	CASSLLNNYEQYF
TRBV28	TRBJ2-5	CASSFPGTGGETQYF
TRBV5-1	TRBJ2-3	CASSLGSTARTDTQYF
TRBV7-2	TRBJ2-5	CASSLARGGLETQYF
TRBV6-4	TRBJ2-1	CASSDSAGNEQFF
TRBV4-3	TRBJ1-2	CASSRGTGEFYGYTF
TRBV12-3/TRBV12-4	TRBJ1-1	CASRQPGNTEAFF
TRBV6-2/TRBV6-3	TRBJ2-2	CASSPNGGAPGELFF
TRBV29-1	TRBJ1-1	CSVVGRLNTEAFF
TRBV12-3/TRBV12-4	TRBJ1-2	CASSLTAWGGYTF
TRBV9	TRBJ1-6	CATSRRGFGSPLHF
TRBV12-3/TRBV12-4	TRBJ1-1	CASSSSPAGFTEAFF
TRBV9	TRBJ1-2	CASSVNGGYTF
TRBV7-2	TRBJ2-5	CASSLPETETQYF
TRBV7-2	TRBJ2-3	CASSFGTSRVDTQYF
TRBV4-3	TRBJ1-2	CASSQDRGDNGYTF
TRBV15	TRBJ2-5	CATSRRGREETQYF
TRBV28	TRBJ1-1	CASSFPTIDSHQIEAFF
TRBV4-3	TRBJ2-3	CASSDSVGQPTDTQYF
TRBV5-1	TRBJ2-5	CASSFAGGKTQYF
TRBV15	TRBJ2-1	CAVGRDEQFF
TRBV18	TRBJ1-2	CASSPDLPTGGYTF
TRBV4-3	TRBJ2-5	CASSQEARGSFFGQETQYF
TRBV3-1	TRBJ2-5	CASRSAFRGETQYF
TRBV9	TRBJ2-2	CASSTLTPGGELFF
TRBV19	TRBJ2-1	CASSIGSGTGSFF
TRBV11-2	TRBJ1-2	CASSQSRGNYGYTF
TRBV24-1	TRBJ2-2	CATSDLASGGVLDTGELFF
TRBV15	TRBJ1-3	CATSPRWGSGNTIYF
TRBV6-5	TRBJ1-3	CASSPSRGSGNTIYF
TRBV28	TRBJ2-3	CASTSGIDTQYF
TRBV7-2	TRBJ2-3	CASSFARGAQYF
TRBV6-5	TRBJ1-1	CASSTYRDAEAFF
TRBV7-3	TRBJ2-5	CASSAGWGGETQYF
TRBV4-3	TRBJ1-1	CASSQAGRAVTFF
TRBV28	TRBJ2-4	CASSLAGTGKDIQYF
TRBV6-5	TRBJ2-7	CASSTPGLRDEQYF
TRBV7-3	TRBJ1-1	CASSLMGRNTEAFF
TRBV9	TRBJ2-3	CASSVEPGDTQYF
TRBV3-1	TRBJ1-3	CASSHKASGTGARGNTIYF
TRBV7-9	TRBJ1-4	CASSFPLGAREKLFF
TRBV5-1	TRBJ1-6	CASSLQGTGSPLHF
TRBV4-3	TRBJ1-5	CASSHPTGGRRGNQPQHF
TRBV5-1	TRBJ2-2	CASSLDEGNTGELFF
TRBV4-1	TRBJ2-1	CASSRYATGQSYNEQFF
TRBV7-2	TRBJ2-1	CASSSSREQFF
TRBV6-1	TRBJ1-5	CASSEGLHNNQPQHF
TRBV9	TRBJ1-2	CASSASSDYGYTF
TRBV21-1	TRBJ1-1	CASSKGGGGEAFF
TRBV12-3/TRBV12-4	TRBJ2-1	CASSDRGPGGFF
TRBV18	TRBJ2-1	CASSPSIGADSEQFF
TRBV29-1	TRBJ1-2	CSPVDRGSYGYTF
TRBV12-3/TRBV12-4	TRBJ1-1	CASYGQGNTEAFF